The clone carrying this T cell receptor (beta chain) was observed a handful of times. Trimming stripped 5 bases from V and 3 bases from J, with 11 bases between. This CDR3 is built from 15 residues. Germline V gene data show CDR1 as PRHDT and CDR2 as FYEKMQ (reference sequence). The data belong to a study of blood T cells in healthy people across ages. A second roughly 7 to 12 cycle PCR used barcoded and J-beta primers. A minimum of 2.5 million CDR3-containing paired-end reads was obtained for each sample. TCRdb redid the calling of the 5' RACE reads with MiXCR, one entry per CDR3 protein. The sample has hundreds of thousands of distinct CDR3 sequences, about 52% seen once; the top ten hold 25% to 35%.

The sequenced sample was blood. The chain uses TRBV13 and TRBJ2-6, with D uncertain. The origin of this receptor is a woman aged 60-75 years in good health. CDR3 amino acids: CASSKDGLGANVLTF. CDR3 nucleotide sequence: TGTGCCAGCAGCAAGGACGGCCTTGGGGCCAACGTCCTGACTTTC.